This TCR beta chain came from a study of PD-1 blockade in classical Hodgkin lymphoma. Overall study findings and caveats: The origin of the repertoire differences remains undefined, with disease activity or prior therapy as possible causes. Newly diagnosed patients were reported to exhibit reduced baseline TCR diversity relative to healthy donors.

The method was immunoSEQ multiplex PCR; TCRdb's version includes in-frame clones alone and lacks a portion of them. The sample records tens of thousands of clones, more than 85% being singletons. Notes on this clone: Antigen unknown. The junction departs from the called germline gene at one end, perhaps through a read error.

The time point: newly diagnosed, previously untreated cHL patient sample. The clonotype originates from a human donor with classical Hodgkin lymphoma. Material for sequencing was peripheral blood mononuclear cells (PBMCs).

Here the CDR3 DNA reads TGTGCCGGCAGCTCCGCGGGAAGCAGGGCCAACTATGGCTACACCTTC. Protein product: CAGSSAGSRANYGYTF. This chain links TRBV7-9 with TRBJ1-2; possible D gene TRBD1, 5 bases. Germline V CDR1 and CDR2: SEHNR, FQNEAQ (reference sequence). This CDR3 region has 16 residues. The complete variable domain, with remaining parts taken from reference TRBV7-9 and TRBJ1-2, reads DTGVSQNPRHKITKRGQNVTFRCDPISEHNRLYWYRQTLGQGPEFLTYFQNEAQLEKSRLLSDRFSAERPKGSFSTLEIQRTEQGDSAMYLCAGSSAGSRANYGYTFGSGTRLTVV.